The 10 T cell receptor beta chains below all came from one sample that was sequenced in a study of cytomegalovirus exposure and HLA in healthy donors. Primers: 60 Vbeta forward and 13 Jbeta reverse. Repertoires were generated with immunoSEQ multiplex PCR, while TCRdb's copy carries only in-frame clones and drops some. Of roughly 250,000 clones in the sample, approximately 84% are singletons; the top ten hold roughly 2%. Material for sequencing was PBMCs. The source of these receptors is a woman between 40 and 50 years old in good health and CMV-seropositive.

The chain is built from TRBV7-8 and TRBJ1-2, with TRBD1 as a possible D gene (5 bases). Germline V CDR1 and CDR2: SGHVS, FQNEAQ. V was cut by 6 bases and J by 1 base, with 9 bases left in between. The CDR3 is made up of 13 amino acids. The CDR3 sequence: CASRRDSNYGYTF. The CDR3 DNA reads TGTGCCAGCAGACGCGACAGTAACTATGGCTACACCTTC.

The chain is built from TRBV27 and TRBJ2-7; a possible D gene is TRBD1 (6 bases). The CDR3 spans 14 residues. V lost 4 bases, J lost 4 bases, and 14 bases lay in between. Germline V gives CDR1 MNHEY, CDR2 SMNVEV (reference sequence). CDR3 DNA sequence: TGTGCCAGCAGTTCCCTGGACAGACCATACGAGCAGTACTTC. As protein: CASSSLDRPYEQYF.

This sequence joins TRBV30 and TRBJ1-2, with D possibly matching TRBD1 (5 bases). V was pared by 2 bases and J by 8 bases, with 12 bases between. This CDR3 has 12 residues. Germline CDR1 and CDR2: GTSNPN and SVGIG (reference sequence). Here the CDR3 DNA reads TGTGCCTGGAGTCTCCAGGGTCAGGGCTACACCTTC. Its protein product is CAWSLQGQGYTF.

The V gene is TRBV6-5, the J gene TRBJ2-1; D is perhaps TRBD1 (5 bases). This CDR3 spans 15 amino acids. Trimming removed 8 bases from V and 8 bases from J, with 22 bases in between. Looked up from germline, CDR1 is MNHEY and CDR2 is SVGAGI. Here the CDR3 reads CASGPLRRGSDEQFF. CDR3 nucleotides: TGTGCCAGCGGACCCCTGAGAAGGGGAAGCGATGAGCAGTTCTTC.

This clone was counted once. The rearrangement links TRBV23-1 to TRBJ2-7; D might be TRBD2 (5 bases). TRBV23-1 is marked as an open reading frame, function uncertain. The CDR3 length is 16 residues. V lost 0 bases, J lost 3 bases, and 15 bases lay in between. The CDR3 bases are TGCGCCAGCAGTCAATCGGATCTCTCCCGGGGCTACGAGCAGTACTTC. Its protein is CASSQSDLSRGYEQYF.

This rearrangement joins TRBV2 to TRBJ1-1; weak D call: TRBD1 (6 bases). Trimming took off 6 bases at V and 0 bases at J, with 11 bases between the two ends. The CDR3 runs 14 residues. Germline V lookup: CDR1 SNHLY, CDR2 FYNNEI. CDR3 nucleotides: TGTGCCAGCAGAATGACAGGAGTGAACACTGAAGCTTTCTTT. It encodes CASRMTGVNTEAFF.

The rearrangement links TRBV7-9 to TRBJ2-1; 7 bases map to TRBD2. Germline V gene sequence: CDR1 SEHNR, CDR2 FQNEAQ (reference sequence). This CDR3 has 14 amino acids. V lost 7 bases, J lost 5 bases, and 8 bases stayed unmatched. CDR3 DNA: TGTGCCAGCACCCGGACTAGAGGTAACAATGAGCAGTTCTTC. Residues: CASTRTRGNNEQFF. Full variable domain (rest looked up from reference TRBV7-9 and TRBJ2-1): DTGVSQNPRHKITKRGQNVTFRCDPISEHNRLYWYRQTLGQGPEFLTYFQNEAQLEKSRLLSDRFSAERPKGSFSTLEIQRTEQGDSAMYLCASTRTRGNNEQFFGPGTRLTVL.

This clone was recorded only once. CDR3 in amino acids: CASSPGGNRNTEAFF. As DNA, the CDR3 is TGTGCCAGCAGTCCCGGGGGGAACAGGAACACTGAAGCTTTCTTT. J is TRBJ1-1 and V is TRBV28; possibly TRBD1 for D (5 bases). The V end lost 5 bases, the J end lost 1 base, and 14 bases lay between the germline ends. The CDR3 is made up of 15 amino acids. Germline V gene data show CDR1 as MDHEN and CDR2 as SYDVKM.

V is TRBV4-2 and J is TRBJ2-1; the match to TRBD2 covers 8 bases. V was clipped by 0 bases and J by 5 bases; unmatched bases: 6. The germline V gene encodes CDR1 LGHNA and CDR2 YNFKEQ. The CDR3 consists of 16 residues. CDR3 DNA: TGTGCCAGCAGCCAAGAAATCCTAGCGGGTGACAATGAGCAGTTCTTC. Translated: CASSQEILAGDNEQFF.

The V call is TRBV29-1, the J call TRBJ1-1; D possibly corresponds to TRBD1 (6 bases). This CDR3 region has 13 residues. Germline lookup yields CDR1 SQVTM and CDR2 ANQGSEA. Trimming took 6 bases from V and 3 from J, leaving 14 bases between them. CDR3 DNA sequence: TGCAGCGTGGGGGCCGGAAAGTACACTGAAGCTTTCTTT. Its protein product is CSVGAGKYTEAFF.